The subject of this entry is one T cell receptor beta chain. TCRdb redid the calling of the RT-PCR reads with MiXCR, one entry per CDR3 protein. The sample includes approximately 200,000 distinct CDR3 sequences, 35% to 50% of them seen just once. This entry is derived from a study of patients and donors after allogeneic stem cell transplantation. The CDR3 sequence is 14 residues long. Deletions cut 6 bases from V and 1 base from J, with 9 bases between. This sequence joins TRBV12-3 or TRBV12-4 and TRBJ1-4, with no clear D. Sequenced: blood, either unsorted or a sorted T cell fraction (not recorded which). The source is a human donor who was either an allogeneic HSCT recipient or a stem cell or donor lymphocyte infusion donor (not recorded which). It is not recorded whose cells these are; they may come from a transplant donor. CDR3 loop: CASRPLGTNEKLFF. CDR3 nucleotide sequence: TGTGCCAGCAGACCACTCGGAACTAATGAAAAACTGTTTTTT.